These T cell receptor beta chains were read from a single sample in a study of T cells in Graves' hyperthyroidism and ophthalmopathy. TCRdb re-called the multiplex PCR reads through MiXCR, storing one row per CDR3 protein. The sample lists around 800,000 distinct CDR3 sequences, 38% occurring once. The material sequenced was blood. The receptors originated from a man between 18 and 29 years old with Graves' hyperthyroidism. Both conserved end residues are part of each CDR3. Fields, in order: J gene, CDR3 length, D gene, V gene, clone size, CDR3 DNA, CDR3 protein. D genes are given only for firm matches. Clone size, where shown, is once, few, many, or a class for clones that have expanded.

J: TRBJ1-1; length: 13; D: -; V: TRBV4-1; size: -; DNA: TGCGCCAGCAGCCAAGAGATAGAGTCTGAAGCTTTCTTT; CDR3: CASSQEIESEAFF
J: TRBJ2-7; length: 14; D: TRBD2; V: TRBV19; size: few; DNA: TGTGCCAGTAGTCGGTCTAGCGGGCTCGACGAGCAGTACTTC; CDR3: CASSRSSGLDEQYF
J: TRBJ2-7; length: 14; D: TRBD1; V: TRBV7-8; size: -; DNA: TGTGCCGGCAGCTTAGCCTCAGGGGGCTACGAGCAGTACTTC; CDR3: CAGSLASGGYEQYF
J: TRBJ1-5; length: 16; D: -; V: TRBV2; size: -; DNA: TGTGCCAGCACCCATACAGGACCCGATCGCAATCAGCCCCAGCATTTT; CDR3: CASTHTGPDRNQPQHF
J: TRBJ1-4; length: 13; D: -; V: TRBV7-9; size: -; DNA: TGTGCCAGCGGACGGGGATCAGGGGAAAAACTGTTTTTT; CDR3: CASGRGSGEKLFF
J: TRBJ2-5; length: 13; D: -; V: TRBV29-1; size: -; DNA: TGCAGCGTTGATCGGGGTCCCTTGGAGACCCAGTACTTC; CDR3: CSVDRGPLETQYF
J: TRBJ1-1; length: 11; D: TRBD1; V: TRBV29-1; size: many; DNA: TGCAGCGTTGGGGACAGGGGGCGAGCTTTCTTT; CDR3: CSVGDRGRAFF
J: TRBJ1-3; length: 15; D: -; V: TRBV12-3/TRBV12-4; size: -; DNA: TGTGCCAGCAGGAAGTTGGCAGGGAACGGAAACACCATATATTTT; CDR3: CASRKLAGNGNTIYF
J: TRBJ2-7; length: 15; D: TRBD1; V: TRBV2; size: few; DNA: TGTGCCAGCACCCTACTCCGGGACAGTACCTACGAGCAGTACTTC; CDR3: CASTLLRDSTYEQYF
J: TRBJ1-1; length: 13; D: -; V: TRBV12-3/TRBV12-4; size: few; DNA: TGTGCCAGCCAGCAGACTCTGAACACTGAAGCTTTCTTT; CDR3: CASQQTLNTEAFF
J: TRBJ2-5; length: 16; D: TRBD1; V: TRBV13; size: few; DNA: TGTGCCAGCAGCTCGACAGCGGACAGGTACCAAGAGACCCAGTACTTC; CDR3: CASSSTADRYQETQYF
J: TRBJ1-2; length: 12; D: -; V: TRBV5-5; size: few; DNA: TGTGCCAGCAGCCAAGACTGGTATGGCTACACCTTC; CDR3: CASSQDWYGYTF
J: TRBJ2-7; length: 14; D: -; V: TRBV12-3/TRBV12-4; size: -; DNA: TGTGCCAGCAGCCAGACAGTAGCACCCTACGAGCAGTACTTC; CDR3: CASSQTVAPYEQYF
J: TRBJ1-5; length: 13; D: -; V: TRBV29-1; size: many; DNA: TGCAGCGTTGATGAAGGGTTCGGTCAGCCCCAGCATTTT; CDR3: CSVDEGFGQPQHF
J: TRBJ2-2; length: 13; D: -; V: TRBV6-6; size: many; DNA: TGTGCCAGCAGATCAGGGAACACCGGGGAGCTGTTTTTT; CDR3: CASRSGNTGELFF
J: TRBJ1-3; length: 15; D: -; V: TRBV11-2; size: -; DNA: TGTGCCAGCAGCGTACAGGCCTCCTCTGGAAACACCATATATTTT; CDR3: CASSVQASSGNTIYF